Sequencing of this T cell receptor beta chain was carried out in a study of CD8+ T cells in alopecia areata. At the level of the study: Those treated were given oral tofacitinib at 5 to 10 mg twice daily. Dosing spanned 6 to 18 months on tofacitinib, then 6 months off drug.

This clone was seen only once. Germline CDR1 reads MGHRA; CDR2 reads YSYEKL. J gave up 8 bases and V 0 bases, and 8 bases lay outside the gene matches. The CDR3 is 15 amino acids. The treatment denotes: oral pan-JAK inhibitor, 5-10 mg twice daily. Alopecia areata patients provided lesional scalp punch biopsies and peripheral blood. Once RNA had been extracted, it was reverse transcribed into cDNA to act as the sequencing template. The assay was immunoSEQ multiplex PCR, and TCRdb's table has in-frame clones only and misses some. The sample carries over 200,000 clones, about 64% recorded once. Sample: CD4+ T cells sorted from blood, taken at week 4, from a patient treated with tofacitinib. The sequence was obtained from a human donor with alopecia areata. This chain joins TRBV4-1 and TRBJ1-2; the match to TRBD1 covers 8 bases. In DNA, the CDR3 is TGCGCCAGCAGCCAAGATGCGAGTGACAGGGGAGGCTACACCTTC. Translating it yields CASSQDASDRGGYTF.